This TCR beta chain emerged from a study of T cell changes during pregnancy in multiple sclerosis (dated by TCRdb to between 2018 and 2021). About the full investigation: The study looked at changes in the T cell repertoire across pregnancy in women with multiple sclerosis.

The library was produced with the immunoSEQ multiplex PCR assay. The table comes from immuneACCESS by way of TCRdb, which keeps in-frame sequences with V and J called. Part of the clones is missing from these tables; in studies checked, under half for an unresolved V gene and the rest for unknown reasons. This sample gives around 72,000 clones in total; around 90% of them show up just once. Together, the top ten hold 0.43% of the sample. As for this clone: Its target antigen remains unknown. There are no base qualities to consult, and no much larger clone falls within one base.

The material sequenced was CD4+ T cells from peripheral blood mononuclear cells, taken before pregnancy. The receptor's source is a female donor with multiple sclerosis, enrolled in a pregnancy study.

The CDR3 corresponds to CASGIKQGTSGYTF. The DNA sequence follows: TGCGCCAGCGGCATTAAACAGGGGACGAGTGGCTACACCTTC. This receptor chain uses TRBV5-1 and TRBJ1-2, and 7 junction bases match TRBD1. V lost 7 bases and J lost 7 bases, and the count of bases not matched to a germline gene is 13. The CDR3, cysteine through phenylalanine, is 14 amino acids long. This entry keeps only the CDR3 DNA: 42 bases, framed from base 1. CDR1 and CDR2 were assigned from the germline V gene as SGHRS and YFSETQ.